A selection of T cell receptor beta chains follows, all from one sample in a study of shared clonotypes between healthy human individuals. Repertoires were generated with immunoSEQ multiplex PCR, while TCRdb's copy carries only in-frame clones and drops some. The sample consists of around 1.5 million clones, 95% to 99% of them appearing once. Sequencing used naive CD4+ T cells sorted from blood. Source of these receptors: a man under 40 in good health. Each CDR3 is given with its conserved first and last residue. The order of the fields is clone size, V gene, J gene, D gene, CDR3 DNA, CDR3 protein. The D gene is left open where the match is weak. The listing skips clone size in some rows; elsewhere it reads once, few, many or a size class.

NA	TRBV7-3	TRBJ1-1	NA	TGTGCCAGCAGCCGTACAGGGAACACTGAAGCTTTCTTT	CASSRTGNTEAFF
NA	TRBV27	TRBJ1-2	NA	TGTGCCAGCAGTTCACTGAAGAACAGGGATCTCCTGCCCGCTAACTATGGCTACACCTTC	CASSSLKNRDLLPANYGYTF
NA	TRBV19	TRBJ2-7	NA	TGTGCCAGTAGTATGGGTTTGACAGACGAGCAGTACTTC	CASSMGLTDEQYF
NA	TRBV7-8	TRBJ1-1	NA	TGTGCCAGCAGCCTCGCCGAGATGAACACTGAAGCTTTCTTT	CASSLAEMNTEAFF
NA	TRBV7-6	TRBJ2-1	TRBD2	TGTGCCAGCAGCTTAGGGACTAGCCGTCACAATGAGCAGTTCTTC	CASSLGTSRHNEQFF
NA	TRBV5-1	TRBJ2-3	TRBD1	TGCGCCAGCAGCTTGTCGACAGGGGCAGATACGCAGTATTTT	CASSLSTGADTQYF
NA	TRBV5-1	TRBJ2-7	NA	TGCGCCAGCAGCGTTAGCGCCCAGGAGAGGTACGAGCAGTACTTC	CASSVSAQERYEQYF
NA	TRBV7-2	TRBJ2-1	NA	TGTGCCAGCAGCTTAGAGGTCCCCCGGTCGGTCAATGAGCAGTTCTTC	CASSLEVPRSVNEQFF
NA	TRBV18	TRBJ2-3	TRBD1	TGTGCCAGCTCACCACAGGACAGGGGGCAACAGGGTACGCAGTATTTT	CASSPQDRGQQGTQYF
once	TRBV27	TRBJ1-5	NA	TGTGCCAGCAGTCCGCACTTCCGGGCCCGCGAGGGCAATCAGCCCCAGCATTTT	CASSPHFRAREGNQPQHF
NA	TRBV5-1	TRBJ2-7	NA	TGCGCCAGCAGCTTGGCCGGAGGGAGAGTCTACGAGCAGTACTTC	CASSLAGGRVYEQYF
NA	TRBV9	TRBJ2-7	NA	TGTGCCAGCAGCGAGTCGGGTCGCTCCTACGAGCAGTACTTC	CASSESGRSYEQYF
NA	TRBV28	TRBJ1-2	NA	TGTGCCAGCAGGGGCCATCCCGGCTACACCTTC	CASRGHPGYTF
NA	TRBV27	TRBJ1-1	NA	TGTGCCAGCAGTTTATCAGGGACACCAATGAACACTGAAGCTTTCTTT	CASSLSGTPMNTEAFF
NA	TRBV4-1	TRBJ2-1	NA	TGCGCCAGCAGCAGTAGGGGGGATGAGCAGTTCTTC	CASSSRGDEQFF
NA	TRBV7-9	TRBJ2-7	NA	TGTGCCAGCAGCTTAGACAGGTATACCTACGAGCAGTACTTC	CASSLDRYTYEQYF
NA	TRBV27	TRBJ2-3	NA	TGTGCCAGCAGTTTGGGAGGGACAATCACAGATACGCAGTATTTT	CASSLGGTITDTQYF
once	TRBV7-9	TRBJ2-1	TRBD2	TGTGCCAGCAGCTTTTGGTATGGAGAGCGGGAGGGCGAGCAGTTCTTC	CASSFWYGEREGEQFF
NA	TRBV5-8	TRBJ2-3	TRBD1	TGTGCCAGCAGCTTGGATCTTCGGGGACAGAGCACAGATACGCAGTATTTT	CASSLDLRGQSTDTQYF
once	TRBV15	TRBJ2-7	NA	TGTGCCACCAGCAGAACCCTAGACTTTGCCTACGAGCAGTACTTC	CATSRTLDFAYEQYF
NA	TRBV28	TRBJ2-1	NA	TGTGCCAGCAGTTTATCCCCGGGCTCCTACAATGAGCAGTTCTTC	CASSLSPGSYNEQFF
NA	TRBV19	TRBJ2-5	NA	TGTGCCAGTAATCGCGGCAGACAAGAGACCCAGTACTTC	CASNRGRQETQYF
NA	TRBV9	TRBJ1-4	NA	TGTGCCAGCAGCGCGACAGTGGCTAATGAAAAACTGTTTTTT	CASSATVANEKLFF
NA	TRBV18	TRBJ2-1	TRBD1	TGTGCCAGCTCACCACTACAGGGGAACAATGAGCAGTTCTTC	CASSPLQGNNEQFF
NA	TRBV7-2	TRBJ2-1	NA	TGTGCCAGCAGCTTATCCGCGGGCGACAATGAGCAGTTCTTC	CASSLSAGDNEQFF
NA	TRBV7-3	TRBJ2-2	NA	TGTGCCAGCAAGGAAGGGAGTAACACCGGGGAGCTGTTTTTT	CASKEGSNTGELFF
NA	TRBV18	TRBJ2-2	TRBD1	TGTGCCAGCTCACCAATCCAGGGGGCCACGAACACCGGGGAGCTGTTTTTT	CASSPIQGATNTGELFF
NA	TRBV10-2	TRBJ2-7	NA	TGCGCCAGCAGTGAAGCCCCAGCGCAGTACTTC	CASSEAPAQYF
NA	TRBV6-5	TRBJ2-5	TRBD2	TGTGCCAGCAGCCCCGGGAGGCGGGGGGAGACCCAGTACTTC	CASSPGRRGETQYF
once	TRBV5-6	TRBJ1-5	TRBD1	TGTGCCAGCAGCTTGATGATGGGGACAGGTTATAGCAATCAGCCCCAGCATTTT	CASSLMMGTGYSNQPQHF
NA	TRBV7-9	TRBJ1-5	NA	TGTGCCAGCAGCTTTGGGCAGGCGTCGGGCAATCAGCCCCAGCATTTT	CASSFGQASGNQPQHF
NA	TRBV6-5	TRBJ1-5	NA	TGTGCCAGCAGTTTCAGGGGTAGCAATCAGCCCCAGCATTTT	CASSFRGSNQPQHF
NA	TRBV2	TRBJ2-5	NA	TGTGCCAGCAGTGGCTCTCAAGAGACCCAGTACTTC	CASSGSQETQYF
few	TRBV6-1	TRBJ1-1	TRBD1	TGTGCCAGCCAGACAGGGATGAACACTGAAGCTTTCTTT	CASQTGMNTEAFF
NA	TRBV14	TRBJ2-1	TRBD2	TGTGCCAGCAGCCGACTAGCGGGAACCTACAATGAGCAGTTCTTC	CASSRLAGTYNEQFF
once	TRBV13	TRBJ2-5	TRBD1	TGTGCCAGCAGCCTATTGACAGGGGGCCGGGAAGAGACCCAGTACTTC	CASSLLTGGREETQYF
once	TRBV10-3	TRBJ2-1	TRBD1	TGTGCCATCAGTGGGACAGGGATGGAGCAGTTCTTC	CAISGTGMEQFF
NA	TRBV7-9	TRBJ1-5	NA	TGTGCCAGCAGCCACCTTACCACGCAGGGTTACTATAGCAATCAGCCCCAGCATTTT	CASSHLTTQGYYSNQPQHF
NA	TRBV7-6	TRBJ2-3	TRBD2	TGTGCCAGCAGCTTAGGGGCGGGAGTTTTCACAGATACGCAGTATTTT	CASSLGAGVFTDTQYF
NA	TRBV9	TRBJ1-1	NA	TGTGCCAGCAGCGTAGAGAGAGAGCCCATTTACACTGAAGCTTTCTTT	CASSVEREPIYTEAFF
NA	TRBV29-1	TRBJ2-3	TRBD1	TGCAGCGTGCCTGAGTTAGGGACAGGGGGAAGCACAGATACGCAGTATTTT	CSVPELGTGGSTDTQYF
NA	TRBV5-1	TRBJ2-7	NA	TGCGCCAGCAGCTTGGCTCCGGGGATCACCTACGAGCAGTACTTC	CASSLAPGITYEQYF
once	TRBV28	TRBJ2-2	TRBD1	TGTGCCAGCAGTTCCCCCCCAGGGACAGAAGCCACCGGGGAGCTGTTTTTT	CASSSPPGTEATGELFF
NA	TRBV5-1	TRBJ1-5	TRBD1	TGCGCCAGCAGCCAGGGGGGGTTAGGCGGTCAGCCCCAGCATTTT	CASSQGGLGGQPQHF
NA	TRBV11-2	TRBJ2-7	TRBD1	TGTGCCAGCAGCCATCGACAGGGAGAACGCTACGAGCAGTACTTC	CASSHRQGERYEQYF
NA	TRBV9	TRBJ2-1	TRBD2	TGTGCCAGCAGCGTCGCGGGAGGGAATGAGCAGTTCTTC	CASSVAGGNEQFF
NA	TRBV27	TRBJ1-3	NA	TGTGCCAGCAGGGATCAGGGACGAGCTGGAAACACCATATATTTT	CASRDQGRAGNTIYF
NA	TRBV5-1	TRBJ2-7	NA	TGCGCCAGCAGCTTGGGTACTAGCTCAATATACGAGCAGTACTTC	CASSLGTSSIYEQYF
NA	TRBV14	TRBJ2-1	NA	TGTGCCAGCAGCCAATTGCACTTCTACAATGAGCAGTTCTTC	CASSQLHFYNEQFF
NA	TRBV11-2	TRBJ2-7	NA	TGTGCCAGCAAGGACCAGAAGGGCTCCTACGAGCAGTACTTC	CASKDQKGSYEQYF
NA	TRBV6-5	TRBJ1-2	NA	TGTGCCAGCACCTTGGGCCAGATCTACACCTTC	CASTLGQIYTF
NA	TRBV7-9	TRBJ1-1	NA	TGTGCCAGCAGCCCCTCCCAACTCCCGAACACTGAAGCTTTCTTT	CASSPSQLPNTEAFF
NA	TRBV18	TRBJ2-2	NA	TGTGCCAGCTCACCAATAGCAAAGGAGAACACCGGGGAGCTGTTTTTT	CASSPIAKENTGELFF
NA	TRBV4-3	TRBJ1-2	TRBD1	TGCGCCAGCAGCCAAGACCGGGACAGGGATTTCGGCTACACCTTC	CASSQDRDRDFGYTF
NA	TRBV5-5	TRBJ1-5	TRBD1	TGTGCCAGCAGCCAGGGACAGTGGAGCAATCAGCCCCAGCATTTT	CASSQGQWSNQPQHF
once	TRBV5-5	TRBJ1-5	NA	TGTGCCAGCAGCTTGACAGGCTTCAATCAGCCCCAGCATTTT	CASSLTGFNQPQHF
NA	TRBV28	TRBJ2-7	TRBD1	TGTGCCAGCAGTTTGTGGACAGGGTACCGAGAGCAGTACTTC	CASSLWTGYREQYF
NA	TRBV13	TRBJ2-7	NA	TGTGCCAGCAGCTTAAGGAGGCAAACAGGGATGAGCGAGCAGTACTTC	CASSLRRQTGMSEQYF
NA	TRBV29-1	TRBJ1-4	TRBD1	TGCAGCGTTCGGGGGACAGGGGAGACAGCTAATGAAAAACTGTTTTTT	CSVRGTGETANEKLFF